Listed below are T cell receptor beta chains from one sample, sequenced in a study of vaccination effects on CD4 cells after COVID-19. Antigens for these TCRs are unknown. Data came from immunoSEQ multiplex PCR; TCRdb stores just in-frame clones and leaves some out. The data contain approximately 60,000 clones, 72% of them singletons. Source: CD4+ T cells from PBMCs cultured without peptide, taken before COVID-19 vaccination. Source of these receptors: a human donor who had a prior SARS-CoV-2 infection. CDR3s include the opening cysteine and the closing phenylalanine or tryptophan. A D gene is named only where the DNA matches it firmly. Size values are once, few and many counts, or a class for expanded clones, and some rows have none.

>TRBJ2-3|.|.|TRBV5-4
TGTGCCAGCCGGGAAGCTTCTGCCACAGATACGCAGTATTTT
CASREASATDTQYF
>TRBJ2-1|.|.|TRBV20-1
TGCAGTGCTATGCGAAGCGATGAGCAGTTCTTC
CSAMRSDEQFF
>TRBJ1-5|TRBD1|.|TRBV30
TGTGCCTGGAGTAGGGGACAGTCAAATCAGCCCCAGCATTTT
CAWSRGQSNQPQHF
>TRBJ1-6|.|few|TRBV2
TGTGCCAGCAGTGATCGGGGGTACTCACCCCTCCACTTT
CASSDRGYSPLHF
>TRBJ1-6|.|.|TRBV6-1
TGTGCCAGCAGCGAAAGATGGGACACAAATAATTCACCCCTCCACTTT
CASSERWDTNNSPLHF
>TRBJ1-5|.|.|TRBV6-5
TGTGCCAGCAGTCTCAGGGCGGGCAATCAGCCCCAGCATTTT
CASSLRAGNQPQHF
>TRBJ1-2|.|.|TRBV3-1/TRBV3-2
TGTGCCAGCAGCAAGACCCCGGGACCAGCTTCTGGGTATGGCTACACCTTC
CASSKTPGPASGYGYTF
>TRBJ2-1|TRBD1|.|TRBV18
TGTGCCAGCACTCTGACAGGGGCCTTCTTTGTGGATGAGCAGTTCTTC
CASTLTGAFFVDEQFF
>TRBJ1-2|.|once|TRBV5-6
TGTGCCAGCAGCTTGTGGGGGGTCGTAGTTTATAACTATGGCTACACCTTC
CASSLWGVVVYNYGYTF
>TRBJ1-6|.|.|TRBV18
TGTGCCAGCTCCACAGGGAATAATTCACCCCTCCACTTT
CASSTGNNSPLHF
>TRBJ1-3|.|few|TRBV2
TGTGCCAGCAGAGTGGTTGGAAACACCATATATTTT
CASRVVGNTIYF
>TRBJ1-5|.|.|TRBV7-9
TGTGCCAGCAGCTCCGGCCCGGACAGCACCTATAGCAATCAGCCCCAGCATTTT
CASSSGPDSTYSNQPQHF
>TRBJ2-7|TRBD2|.|TRBV6-5
TGTGCCAGCAGATTAGCGGGATTACGGGAGCAGTACTTC
CASRLAGLREQYF
>TRBJ2-5|.|few|TRBV7-2
TGTGCCAGCAGCTTGGCCCAATCAGAGACCCAGTACTTC
CASSLAQSETQYF
>TRBJ1-2|.|.|TRBV2
TGTGCCAGCAGCGCCCCCGGGGGGTATGGCTACACCTTC
CASSAPGGYGYTF
>TRBJ2-1|TRBD2|.|TRBV4-2
TGTGCCAGCAGCCAAGTGGGACTAGCGGGAGGAGAGGGGGGCAATGAGCAGTTCTTC
CASSQVGLAGGEGGNEQFF
>TRBJ2-6|.|.|TRBV5-1
TGCGCCAGTCGGGGGACCCAATTCTCTGGGGCCAACGTCCTGACTTTC
CASRGTQFSGANVLTF
>TRBJ1-2|TRBD1|few|TRBV15
TGTGCCACCGCGACCGGGACAGGGTGGTCGAGGGATGGCTACACCTTC
CATATGTGWSRDGYTF
>TRBJ2-3|.|.|TRBV3-1/TRBV3-2
TGTGCCAGCAGCCAATACATTTCAACAGATACGCAGTATTTT
CASSQYISTDTQYF
>TRBJ2-7|TRBD1|.|TRBV7-2
TGTGCCAGCAGCTTATTGGCAGGGGGCGTTTTAGATCGCGAGCAGTACTTC
CASSLLAGGVLDREQYF
>TRBJ2-7|.|.|TRBV7-9
TGTGCCAGCAGCTTAGACAGTCCCTACGAGCAGTACTTC
CASSLDSPYEQYF
>TRBJ2-1|TRBD2|.|TRBV28
TGTGCCAGCAGTCTAGCGGGAATTAAGGCGGGTGAGCAGTTCTTC
CASSLAGIKAGEQFF
>TRBJ2-1|.|.|TRBV5-6
TGTGCCAGCAGCTTGACGCGCCCCGAGTTGGAGCAGTTCTTC
CASSLTRPELEQFF
>TRBJ1-4|.|.|TRBV13
TGTGCCAGCAGCTTGGGTGCGAAAAATGAAAAACTGTTTTTT
CASSLGAKNEKLFF
>TRBJ2-7|TRBD1|.|TRBV4-2
TGTGCCAGCAGGGGGGACAGGGGGAGCTCCTACGAGCAGTACTTC
CASRGDRGSSYEQYF
>TRBJ2-7|.|.|TRBV6-5
TGTGCCAGCAGTTCTCGACCGTCCTACGAGCAGTACTTC
CASSSRPSYEQYF
>TRBJ1-4|.|few|TRBV7-8
TGTGCCAGCAGCTTAGACTGGGTAGGGCTTAATGAAAAACTGTTTTTT
CASSLDWVGLNEKLFF
>TRBJ2-3|.|.|TRBV5-1
TGCGCCAGCAGCTTGGCGCGAGGACCAGATACGCAGTATTTT
CASSLARGPDTQYF
>TRBJ2-5|.|.|TRBV3-1/TRBV3-2
TGTGCCAGCAGCTTAACCGGGACCCAGTACCAAGAGACCCAGTACTTC
CASSLTGTQYQETQYF
>TRBJ2-6|.|.|TRBV7-6
TGTGCCAGCAGCCCTCATCCAGACTCTGGGGCCAACGTCCTGACTTTC
CASSPHPDSGANVLTF
>TRBJ1-1|.|.|TRBV29-1
TGCAGCGTTGAAGGTAAAATGAACACTGAAGCTTTCTTT
CSVEGKMNTEAFF
>TRBJ2-7|.|.|TRBV11-3
TGTGCCAGCAGCTTAGAGGGTGGGGGATACAGCGAGACCTACGAGCAGTACTTC
CASSLEGGGYSETYEQYF
>TRBJ1-2|TRBD1|few|TRBV4-1
TGCGCCAGCAGCCATCCTCCGGGGACAGGGGGCTATGGCTACACCTTC
CASSHPPGTGGYGYTF
>TRBJ2-7|TRBD2|.|TRBV6-1
TGTGCCAGCAGTGAAGGCAGCGGGAGGACCTACGAGCAGTACTTC
CASSEGSGRTYEQYF
>TRBJ1-2|.|.|TRBV4-3
TGCGCCAGCAGCCACGGGCGGGCCGCAGGGCATGGCTACACCTTC
CASSHGRAAGHGYTF
>TRBJ2-7|.|.|TRBV6-5
TGTGCCAGCGGTCCGGGGGGCCCCTACGAGCAGTACTTC
CASGPGGPYEQYF
>TRBJ1-4|TRBD1|.|TRBV6-5
TGTGCCAGCACCGCCGACAGGGGTGATGAAAAACTGTTTTTT
CASTADRGDEKLFF
>TRBJ2-2|.|few|TRBV5-1
TGCGCCAGCAGCCCTGGTGGGCGGAACACCGGGGAGCTGTTTTTT
CASSPGGRNTGELFF
>TRBJ2-3|.|.|TRBV5-6
TGTGCCAGCAGCTTGGGCCCTAGCACAGATACGCAGTATTTT
CASSLGPSTDTQYF
>TRBJ2-3|TRBD2|.|TRBV2
TGTGCCAGCAGTGGACTAGCGGGAGGGCCAGATACGCAGTATTTT
CASSGLAGGPDTQYF
>TRBJ1-2|TRBD1|.|TRBV6-5
TGTGCCAGCAGACCGACAGGGGAGTATGGCTACACCTTC
CASRPTGEYGYTF
>TRBJ2-1|TRBD2|.|TRBV7-3
TGTGCCAGCAGCTTCTCGGGGGGGTCCTACAATGAGCAGTTCTTC
CASSFSGGSYNEQFF
>TRBJ1-4|.|.|TRBV4-1
TGCGCCAGCAGCCAAGATGACGGTTTAGGCGCGAAACTGTTTTTT
CASSQDDGLGAKLFF
>TRBJ1-1|.|.|TRBV24-1
TGTGCCACCAGTGATTTTATGGGTGAAGCTTTCTTT
CATSDFMGEAFF